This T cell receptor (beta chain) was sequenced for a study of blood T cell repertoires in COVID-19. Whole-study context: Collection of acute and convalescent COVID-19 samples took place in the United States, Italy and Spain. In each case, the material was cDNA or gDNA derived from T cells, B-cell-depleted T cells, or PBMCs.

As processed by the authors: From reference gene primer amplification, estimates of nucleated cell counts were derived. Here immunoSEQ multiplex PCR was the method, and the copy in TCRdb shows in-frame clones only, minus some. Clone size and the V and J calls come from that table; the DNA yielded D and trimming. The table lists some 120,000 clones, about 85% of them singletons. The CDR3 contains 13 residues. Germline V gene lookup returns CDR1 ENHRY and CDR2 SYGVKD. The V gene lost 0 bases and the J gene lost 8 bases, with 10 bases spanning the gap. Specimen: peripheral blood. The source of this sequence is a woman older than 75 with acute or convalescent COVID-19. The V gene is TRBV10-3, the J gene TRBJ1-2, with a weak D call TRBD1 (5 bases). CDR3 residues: CAISESGVGGYTF. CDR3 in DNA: TGTGCCATCAGTGAGTCAGGGGTGGGCGGCTACACCTTC.